This T cell receptor beta chain was captured in a study of cytomegalovirus exposure and HLA in healthy donors. PCR involved 60 Vbeta and 13 Jbeta primers. Sequenced by immunoSEQ multiplex PCR; TCRdb stores in-frame clones only, minus some. Among about 140,000 clones listed, about 80% were seen once. The CDR3 spans 12 residues. Per the germline V gene, CDR1 is SGHTA and CDR2 is FQGNSA. Deletions cut 5 bases from V and 2 bases from J, with 7 bases between. Specimen: PBMCs. The receptor's source is a middle-aged woman in good health and CMV-seronegative. This rearrangement joins TRBV7-2 to TRBJ2-7; D call uncertain. CDR3 nucleotides: TGTGCCAGCAGCCCCTCTACCTACGAGCAGTACTTC. It codes for CASSPSTYEQYF.